This entry lists 12 T cell receptor beta chains sequenced from one sample in a study of T-cell reconstitution after alpha-beta-depleted transplantation in children. TCRbeta library preparation incorporated unique molecular identifiers. Each CDR3 protein is one row after TCRdb ran MiXCR on the PCR reads. The table records about 200,000 distinct CDR3 sequences, about 15% of them present only once. Sample: PBMCs, mostly from graft donor cells, taken 360 days after TCRalphabeta/CD19-depleted stem cell transplant. These receptors originate from a male patient aged 2 to 9 who had a stem cell transplant for acute lymphoblastic leukemia, so the T cells may come from the graft donor.

This chain links TRBV27 with TRBJ2-2; 11 bases align to TRBD2. V shed 5 bases and J 4 bases; nucleotides not matched to a gene: 3. Germline V CDR1 and CDR2: MNHEY, SMNVEV (reference sequence). This CDR3 has 15 amino acids. CDR3 sequence reads: CASSSSGGATGELFF. The DNA of the CDR3 is TGTGCCAGCAGTAGTAGCGGGGGGGCCACCGGGGAGCTGTTTTTT.

This chain links TRBV25-1 with TRBJ1-4; 9 bases agree with TRBD1. CDR1 MGHDK and CDR2 SYGVNS come from the germline V gene. This CDR3 contains 15 residues. J gave up 8 bases and V 6 bases, and 10 bases lay outside the gene matches. The CDR3 protein is CASSTGTGFREKLFF. CDR3 nucleotide sequence: TGTGCCAGCAGCACCGGGACAGGGTTCAGAGAAAAACTGTTTTTT.

V and J are TRBV3-1 and TRBJ2-5; perhaps TRBD2 as D (6 bases). The CDR3 is 16 amino acids. Germline CDR1 and CDR2: LGHDT and YNNKEL (reference sequence). V dropped 3 bases and J dropped 3 bases, with 17 bases sitting between them. CDR3 nucleotide sequence: TGTGCCAGCAGCCATCACCGAGCGGGTGACAAAGAGACCCAGTACTTC. Translated, it gives CASSHHRAGDKETQYF.

The table lists this clonotype with many counts. The chain uses TRBV6-4 and TRBJ1-5, with 8 nucleotides matching TRBD1. V was pared by 0 bases and J by 2 bases, with 0 bases of the junction left unmatched. CDR1 is MRHNA and CDR2 is SNTAGT in the germline V gene. The CDR3 is 15 residues long. CDR3 in amino acids: CASSDSTGGNQPQHF. The CDR3 DNA sequence: TGTGCCAGCAGTGACTCGACAGGGGGCAATCAGCCCCAGCATTTT.

The chain combines TRBV30 with TRBJ2-3, with a weak D call TRBD1 (6 bases). In germline, CDR1 is GTSNPN, CDR2 SVGIG (reference sequence). The V end was cut by 3 bases, the J end by 6 bases, with 10 bases between. There are 12 residues in the CDR3. The DNA of the CDR3 is TGTGCCTGGAGCCTGGGACACGATACGCAGTATTTT. As protein: CAWSLGHDTQYF. Full variable domain (outside the CDR3, taken from reference TRBV30 and TRBJ2-3): SQTIHQWPATLVQPVGSPLSLECTVEGTSNPNLYWYRQAAGRGLQLLFYSVGIGQISSEVPQNLSASRPQDRQFILSSKKLLLSDSGFYLCAWSLGHDTQYFGPGTRLTVL.

This clonotype was observed a few times. Relative to the germline gene, one junction end is altered; a read error may explain this. Here the CDR3 reads CACRPGAYNEQFF. CDR3 DNA sequence: TGTGCCTGCAGGCCGGGAGCTTACAATGAGCAGTTCTTC. The chain uses TRBV6-1 and TRBJ2-1, with TRBD2 as a possible D gene (6 bases). The length of the CDR3 is 13 residues. The germline CDR1 and CDR2 sequences are MNHNS and SASEGT.

V usage is TRBV27 and J usage is TRBJ2-3, with D unresolved. The CDR3 has 14 residues. The germline CDR1 and CDR2 sequences are MNHEY and SMNVEV (reference sequence). Trimming shortened V by 2 bases and J by 2 bases, and 8 bases separated the two germline ends. DNA for the CDR3: TGTGCCAGCAGTTTAAAGTATCCCACAGATACGCAGTATTTT. Translating gives CASSLKYPTDTQYF.

This clonotype showed up just a few times. The chain employs TRBV7-9 and TRBJ2-1; the D gene could be TRBD1 or TRBD2 (5 bases each). Germline CDR1 is SEHNR and CDR2 is FQNEAQ (reference sequence). V was cut by 6 bases and J by 1 base, with 13 bases left in between. This CDR3 comprises 15 residues. In nucleotides, the CDR3 is TGTGCCAGCAGGGGGGTAACGGCATCCTACAATGAGCAGTTCTTC. It is translated as CASRGVTASYNEQFF. Complete variable domain (other parts from reference TRBV7-9 and TRBJ2-1): DTGVSQNPRHKITKRGQNVTFRCDPISEHNRLYWYRQTLGQGPEFLTYFQNEAQLEKSRLLSDRFSAERPKGSFSTLEIQRTEQGDSAMYLCASRGVTASYNEQFFGPGTRLTVL.

This clonotype appeared a few times. The chain is built from TRBV7-2 and TRBJ2-7, with D possibly TRBD1 on 6 matching bases. Germline CDR1 SGHTA, CDR2 FQGNSA. The germline V and J ends were trimmed by 2 bases and 3 bases, with 14 bases remaining between them. The CDR3 is 15 amino acids. CDR3 amino acids: CASSLNPGTNYEQYF. CDR3 sequence (DNA): TGTGCCAGCAGCTTAAACCCCGGGACAAACTACGAGCAGTACTTC.

V is TRBV12-3 or TRBV12-4 and J is TRBJ2-7, with D unresolved. V was shortened by 5 bases and J by 2 bases, with 13 bases between the two germline ends. The CDR3 consists of 14 residues. For the CDR3, the DNA is TGTGCCAGCAGTAGAGGCTTAACCACCTACGAGCAGTACTTC. Translated, it gives CASSRGLTTYEQYF.

The chain joins TRBV4-3 to TRBJ2-5; 10 nucleotides match TRBD2. Germline CDR1 reads LGHNA; CDR2 reads YSLEER. The CDR3 extends over 15 amino acids. After removal of 2 bases from V and 5 bases from J, the junction contained 5 bases not matched to a gene. Here the CDR3 DNA reads TGCGCCAGCAGCCAATCTAGCGGGAGTGGGGAGACCCAGTACTTC. This codes for CASSQSSGSGETQYF.

The V and J genes are TRBV11-2 and TRBJ1-2, with D possibly matching TRBD1 (6 bases). Germline V CDR1 and CDR2: SGHAT, FQNNGV. This CDR3 contains 15 residues. V lost 4 bases to trimming and J lost 4 bases, with 16 bases between them. The CDR3 protein is CASSSHRQGIYGYTF. The CDR3 bases are TGTGCCAGCAGCTCACACAGGCAGGGGATCTATGGCTACACCTTC.